A single sample is the source of the 19 T cell receptor beta chains below, sequenced in a study of Graves' ophthalmopathy and Graves' hyperthyroidism (dated by TCRdb to the late 2010s). Sequencing instrument: Illumina HiSeq 2000. For repertoire sequencing, TCR beta CDR3 regions were amplified from RNA transcripts. A first-round RT-PCR used HTBI primers with the Qiagen OneStep RT-PCR kit, followed by a second-round multiplex PCR, size selection and purification. TCRdb reworked the public reads: Q25 trimming with fastp, MiXCR clone assembly, productive beta chains retained. Under each unique CDR3 protein, matching rows form one entry showing the most common genes and DNA. A total of hundreds of thousands of distinct CDR3 sequences appear in this sample, just over 40% of them only once. Clones ranked in the top ten supply over 2.5% of the sample. The source material was peripheral blood. The receptors here all came from an adult man with Graves' ophthalmopathy.

The genes are TRBV7-9 and TRBJ1-6, with D perhaps matching TRBD1 (5 bases). Germline V gene lookup returns CDR1 SEHNR and CDR2 FQNEAQ (reference sequence). The CDR3 is made up of 15 amino acids. V lost 1 base, J lost 7 bases, and 11 bases lay in between. This chain's CDR3 is CASSLVGGANSPLHF. The DNA for the CDR3 is TGTGCCAGCAGCTTAGTAGGTGGGGCGAATTCACCCCTCCACTTT.

This chain joins TRBV19 and TRBJ2-5; the match to TRBD1 covers 8 bases. CDR1 is LNHDA and CDR2 is SQIVND in the germline V gene (reference sequence). The CDR3 covers 15 residues. Trimming at V came to 3 bases and at J to 1 base, leaving 4 bases not matched to a gene. CDR3 DNA sequence: TGTGCCAGTAGTATGAGTGGGACAGGCCAAGAGACCCAGTACTTC. This translates into CASSMSGTGQETQYF.

Ten or more counts support this clonotype. The gene calls are TRBV20-1 and TRBJ2-7; TRBD2 matches 9 bases. This CDR3 spans 15 amino acids. CDR1 and CDR2 from the germline V gene are DFQATT and SNEGSKA (reference sequence). Trimming at V came to 0 bases and at J to 0 bases, leaving 3 bases not matched to a gene. This CDR3 reads CSARDLAGYSYEQYF. The CDR3 DNA sequence: TGCAGTGCTAGAGATCTAGCGGGGTACTCCTACGAGCAGTACTTC.

This clonotype was counted at least ten times. V and J are TRBV20-1 and TRBJ1-2; D may be TRBD1 (6 bases). This CDR3 is 14 amino acids long. Germline CDR1 DFQATT, CDR2 SNEGSKA (reference sequence). Deletions cut 7 bases from V and 4 bases from J, with 19 bases between. Here the CDR3 DNA reads TGCAGTGTCCCTATAGGGGGAGTACCCTATGGCTACACCTTC. This sequence encodes CSVPIGGVPYGYTF.

In its sample, this clonotype was seen many times. The CDR3 DNA follows: TGTGCCAGCAGAACGGGACAGTGGACCCATGGCTACACCTTC. This sequence encodes CASRTGQWTHGYTF. The chain combines TRBV6-5 with TRBJ1-2; 7 nucleotides line up with TRBD1. The CDR3 loop spans 14 amino acids. Losses at the gene ends were 6 bases for V and 6 bases for J; bases not matched to a gene: 10. CDR1 is MNHEY and CDR2 is SVGAGI in the germline V gene.

A note on this clonotype: One end of the junction varies from germline; a read error may be responsible. The chain joins TRBV10-3 to TRBJ2-5; TRBD1 might be the D (6 bases). This CDR3 spans 14 amino acids. The V gene's germline CDR1 is ENHRY and CDR2 SYGVKD. CDR3 residues: CATSPTGPPETQYF. Written as DNA, the CDR3 is TGTGCCACCAGTCCCACAGGGCCCCCGGAGACCCAGTACTTC.

This rearrangement joins TRBV18 to TRBJ1-4; D uncertain. Trimming took 2 bases from V and 3 from J, leaving 4 bases between them. CDR3 length equals 13 residues. CDR1 KGHSH and CDR2 LQKENI come from the germline V gene. The CDR3 here is CASSPSPNEKLFF. DNA for the CDR3: TGTGCCAGCTCACCAAGTCCTAATGAAAAACTGTTTTTT.

V is TRBV10-3 and J is TRBJ2-3; D ambiguous. Trimming cost V 0 bases and J 2 bases, with 6 bases left between them. Germline CDR1 ENHRY, CDR2 SYGVKD. The CDR3 extends over 14 amino acids. Here the CDR3 reads CAISESVLTDTQYF. CDR3 coding DNA: TGTGCCATCAGTGAGTCGGTACTCACAGATACGCAGTATTTT.

The table lists this clonotype with a few counts. The CDR3: CASSLTGNTNEKLFF. The CDR3 nucleotides read TGCGCCAGCAGCTTAACCGGGAACACCAATGAAAAACTGTTTTTT. The V and J genes are TRBV5-1 and TRBJ1-4; no firm D call. The germline V gene has CDR1 SGHRS and CDR2 YFSETQ. Trimming removed 2 bases at V and 5 bases at J, with 13 bases between. CDR3 size: 15 residues. The variable domain in full, with the rest retrieved from reference TRBV5-1 and TRBJ1-4, is KAGVTQTPRYLIKTRGQQVTLSCSPISGHRSVSWYQQTPGQGLQFLFEYFSETQRNKGNFPGRFSGRQFSNSRSEMNVSTLELGDSALYLCASSLTGNTNEKLFFGSGTQLSVL.

The chain uses TRBV5-5 and TRBJ2-7; 7 bases are a match to TRBD1. This CDR3 is built from 14 residues. Germline CDR1 SGHKS, CDR2 YYEKEE (reference sequence). The junction had 7 bases not matched to a gene; V was cut back by 4 bases and J by 3 bases. The CDR3 sequence is CASSLRQGHYEQYF. The CDR3 DNA follows: TGTGCCAGCAGCCTCCGACAGGGACACTACGAGCAGTACTTC.

The V call is TRBV12-3 or TRBV12-4, the J call TRBJ1-2, with 10 bases identical to TRBD1. V was pared by 6 bases and J by 5 bases, with 6 bases of the junction left unmatched. The CDR3 totals 14 residues. The CDR3 region has the DNA TGTGCCAGCAGAGCGGGACAGGGGACTTATGGCTACACCTTC. Translated, it gives CASRAGQGTYGYTF.

This clonotype was picked up many times. The chain carries TRBV29-1 and TRBJ1-1; D gene uncertain. Trimming cost V 3 bases and J 0 bases, with 8 bases left between them. Germline CDR1 reads SQVTM; CDR2 reads ANQGSEA. This CDR3 spans 13 amino acids. The DNA for the CDR3 is TGCAGCGTTGACGACAAAATGAACACTGAAGCTTTCTTT. This codes for CSVDDKMNTEAFF.

The chain employs TRBV6-5 and TRBJ1-2, with 7 nucleotides matching TRBD1. Trimming took 6 bases from V and 5 from J; bases not matched to a gene: 12. In germline, CDR1 is MNHEY, CDR2 SVGAGI. The CDR3 is made up of 15 amino acids. The CDR3 DNA sequence: TGTGCCAGCAGCTCCCAGGACAGGATAAATTATGGCTACACCTTC. Translation: CASSSQDRINYGYTF.

This clonotype was counted ten times or more. The chain combines TRBV7-9 with TRBJ2-2; D is ambiguous. V shed 4 bases and J shed 5 bases, with 5 bases lying between them. CDR3 size: 12 residues. CDR1 is SEHNR and CDR2 is FQNEAQ in the germline V gene (reference sequence). The CDR3: CASSSMTGELFF. CDR3 nucleotide sequence: TGTGCCAGCAGCTCCATGACCGGGGAGCTGTTTTTT. The whole variable domain, filled in from reference TRBV7-9 and TRBJ2-2, reads DTGVSQNPRHKITKRGQNVTFRCDPISEHNRLYWYRQTLGQGPEFLTYFQNEAQLEKSRLLSDRFSAERPKGSFSTLEIQRTEQGDSAMYLCASSSMTGELFFGEGSRLTVL.

The V call is TRBV25-1, the J call TRBJ2-7; weak D call: TRBD1 (7 bases). V was pared by 2 bases and J by 0 bases, with 14 bases between. CDR3 length equals 16 residues. Germline V gives CDR1 MGHDK, CDR2 SYGVNS. In DNA form, the CDR3 reads TGTGCCAGCAGTGAAGGGGGGACAGCTAGCTCCTACGAGCAGTACTTC. Its protein product is CASSEGGTASSYEQYF.

With respect to this clonotype: This clone may be a read error of a much larger clone one base away. The chain employs TRBV19 and TRBJ1-3; D unresolved. Germline CDR1 reads LNHDA; CDR2 reads SQIVND (reference sequence). This CDR3 is 14 amino acids long. CDR3 residues: CASSQSYSGNTVYF. In nucleotides, the CDR3 is TGTGCCAGTAGTCAATCCTACTCTGGAAACACCGTATATTTT.

The chain recombines TRBV7-3 with TRBJ2-2; D assignment may be TRBD1 or TRBD2 (5 bases each). This CDR3 contains 14 residues. Germline CDR1 is SGHTA and CDR2 is FQGTGA. V gave up 5 bases and J gave up 3 bases, with 10 bases separating them. The CDR3 bases are TGTGCCAGCAGCACCGGGACGGACACCGGGGAGCTGTTTTTT. This gives the protein CASSTGTDTGELFF.

This clonotype turned up a few times. J is TRBJ1-4 and V is TRBV5-1, with TRBD1 identical over 7 bases. Trimming at V came to 4 bases and at J to 1 base, leaving 7 bases not matched to a gene. Germline CDR1 is SGHRS and CDR2 is YFSETQ. There are 16 residues in the CDR3. The DNA of the CDR3 is TGCGCCAGCAGCCAAGACAGGGCATTAACTAATGAAAAACTGTTTTTT. Amino acid sequence: CASSQDRALTNEKLFF.

The V and J genes are TRBV7-9 and TRBJ1-6; 9 nucleotides align to TRBD1. There are 19 residues in the CDR3. The V segment lost 5 bases and the J segment 9 bases; nucleotides outside the gene matches: 20. The germline gives CDR1 SEHNR, CDR2 FQNEAQ (reference sequence). For the CDR3, the DNA is TGTGCCAGCAGCCCGGAACCCGCCGGGGGGGACAGGGTGAGTTCACCCCTCCACTTT. As protein: CASSPEPAGGDRVSSPLHF.